This T cell receptor (beta chain) was profiled in a study of blood T cell repertoires in COVID-19. Study context: The United States, Italy and Spain were the sources of the acute and convalescent COVID-19 samples.

In the study's own analysis: Amplification of reference gene primers provided the estimated nucleated cell counts. Libraries were prepared by immunoSEQ multiplex PCR; TCRdb keeps only in-frame clonotypes and omits some of them. V and J calls and clone size are given by that table; D and trimming were obtained from the DNA. The sample consists of under 300,000 clones, over 70% of them appearing once. Germline assignment: CDR1 KGHSH and CDR2 LQKENI. V was pared by 3 bases and J by 4 bases, with 12 bases between. There are 14 residues in the CDR3. The TCR originated in a woman in her forties who had been exposed to COVID-19. V usage is TRBV18 and J usage is TRBJ1-2; possibly TRBD1 for D (6 bases). The sequencing sample was made of PBMCs or T cells enriched from blood (not recorded which). This CDR3 reads CASSPQGIGYGYTF. In DNA form, the CDR3 reads TGTGCCAGCTCACCGCAGGGGATCGGCTATGGCTACACCTTC.